Following are 9 T cell receptor beta chains from one sample sequenced in a study of T cell responses to AZD1222 COVID-19 vaccine. Assay: immunoSEQ multiplex PCR; the TCRdb copy retains only in-frame clones and omits some. The sample lists 100,000 to 130,000 clones; about 89% were seen once. Sequencing used peripheral blood, obtained on day 0 of AZD1222 vaccination. All receptors come from an adult in good health.

This clone was counted a single time. The chain uses TRBV28 and TRBJ1-4; D gene ambiguous. The germline V and J ends were trimmed by 5 bases and 1 base, with 14 bases remaining between them. This CDR3 spans 16 amino acids. Germline V CDR1 and CDR2: MDHEN, SYDVKM. The CDR3 protein is CASSPAGGGTNEKLFF. CDR3 in DNA: TGTGCCAGCAGTCCAGCGGGCGGTGGAACTAATGAAAAACTGTTTTTT.

The rearrangement links TRBV5-6 to TRBJ1-4, with no clear D. CDR1 is SGHDT and CDR2 is YYEEEE in the germline V gene. The CDR3 contains 16 residues. V dropped 0 bases and J dropped 5 bases, with 14 bases sitting between them. CDR3: CASSLGGLTGNEKLFF. Written as DNA, the CDR3 is TGTGCCAGCAGCTTGGGGGGTTTGACGGGAAATGAAAAACTGTTTTTT.

This chain links TRBV5-1 with TRBJ2-1; possible D gene TRBD2, 6 bases. The CDR3 extends over 16 amino acids. The germline V gene encodes CDR1 SGHRS and CDR2 YFSETQ. V lost 4 bases, J lost 2 bases, and 16 bases lay in between. The DNA of the CDR3 is TGCGCCAGCAGCGTTGGGGACTCGTTGACCTACAATGAGCAGTTCTTC. As protein: CASSVGDSLTYNEQFF.

The gene calls are TRBV11-2 and TRBJ2-5; tentatively, D is TRBD1 (6 bases). From germline, CDR1 is SGHAT and CDR2 FQNNGV. V was trimmed by 0 bases and J by 9 bases, leaving 20 bases between them. CDR3 length: 16 residues. CDR3 protein: CASSLDQGQLRSSQYF. The CDR3 bases are TGTGCCAGCAGCTTAGATCAAGGACAGCTGCGATCGTCCCAGTACTTC.

The genes are TRBV19 and TRBJ1-5, with 7 positions matching TRBD1. J gave up 0 bases and V 6 bases, and 8 bases lay outside the gene matches. Germline V gene data show CDR1 as LNHDA and CDR2 as SQIVND (reference sequence). This CDR3 is built from 16 residues. The CDR3 DNA sequence: TGTGCCAGTAGGCTACTGCAGGGGGATAGCAATCAGCCCCAGCATTTT. It is translated as CASRLLQGDSNQPQHF.

The V gene is TRBV30, the J gene TRBJ1-5; unclear D gene. From germline, CDR1 is GTSNPN and CDR2 SVGIG (reference sequence). The CDR3 runs to 12 residues. Trimming stripped 0 bases from V and 5 bases from J, with 5 bases between. CDR3 region: CAWSVTDQPQHF. CDR3 sequence (DNA): TGTGCCTGGAGTGTAACAGATCAGCCCCAGCATTTT.

The CDR3 DNA reads as TGTGCCAGTAGCCACCTACTTGCCACCGGGGAGCTGTTTTTT. Amino acid sequence: CASSHLLATGELFF. The gene calls are TRBV19 and TRBJ2-2; no definite D call. The CDR3 contains 14 residues. Germline loops: CDR1 LNHDA, CDR2 SQIVND (reference sequence). The V gene lost 6 bases and the J gene lost 4 bases, with 12 bases spanning the gap.

As DNA, the CDR3 is TGTGCCAGCAGCCAAGAAACCTCTGGGCCATGCCCCTGGAGCTCCTACGAGCAGTACTTC. It yields the protein CASSQETSGPCPWSSYEQYF. The chain uses TRBV3-1 (or the pseudogene TRBV3-2) and TRBJ2-7; D is unclear. Trimming stripped 0 bases from V and 0 bases from J, with 24 bases between. Germline assignment: CDR1 LGHDT and CDR2 YNNKEL (reference sequence). CDR3 length equals 20 residues.

The chain carries TRBV9 and TRBJ1-3; D is undetermined. CDR1 and CDR2 from the germline V gene are SGDLS and YYNGEE. The CDR3 loop spans 15 amino acids. Deletions cut 0 bases from V and 4 bases from J, with 11 bases between. The CDR3 spells CASSVDLGSGNTIYF. The CDR3 DNA sequence: TGTGCCAGCAGCGTAGACCTGGGGTCCGGAAACACCATATATTTT.